These 21 T cell receptor beta chains came from one sample sequenced in a study of CD8 T cells in ankylosing spondylitis. Each CDR3 protein gets one entry after TCRdb re-called the 5' RACE reads with MiXCR. This sample carries 750,000 to 850,000 distinct CDR3 sequences, 12% of them seen once, and the ten largest clones take approximately 0.5%. Which antigens these TCRs recognize remains unknown. Study findings and constraints: Apparently characteristic of ankylosing spondylitis blood was a TCR beta motif (roughly 8 highly homologous variants).

Source material: blood, either unsorted or a sorted T cell fraction (not recorded which). The source of these receptors is a male donor with ankylosing spondylitis.

The chain carries TRBV15 and TRBJ1-2; TRBD1 agrees at 7 bases. V trimming: 6 bases; J trimming: 4 bases; junction bases outside the gene matches: 5. Per the germline V gene, CDR1 is LNHNV and CDR2 is YYDKDF (reference sequence). The CDR3 is 13 residues long. The CDR3 nucleotides are TGTGCCACCAGTAGCCGACAGGGCTATGGCTACACCTTC. Its translation is CATSSRQGYGYTF.

This clonotype was picked up a small number of times. V gene TRBV20-1 combines with J gene TRBJ1-5, with 7 bases identical to TRBD1. Germline CDR1 DFQATT, CDR2 SNEGSKA (reference sequence). The junction had 17 bases not matched to a gene; V was cut back by 2 bases and J by 4 bases. The length of the CDR3 is 18 residues. CDR3 amino acids: CSARTLLGRGDSNQPQHF. The DNA of the CDR3 is TGCAGTGCTAGAACCTTGCTAGGCAGGGGGGATTCTAATCAGCCCCAGCATTTT.

This clonotype was seen at least ten times. The rearrangement links TRBV20-1 to TRBJ1-5, with no clear D. V lost 4 bases and J 6 bases, leaving 13 bases between the germline ends. Per germline, CDR1 DFQATT and CDR2 SNEGSKA (reference sequence). The CDR3 runs to 13 residues. Written as DNA, the CDR3 is TGCAGTGCTACTGGGCAGCTTCGTCAGCCCCAGCATTTT. Encoded protein: CSATGQLRQPQHF.

The rearrangement links TRBV18 to TRBJ1-2; D is ambiguous. The V gene lost 6 bases and the J gene lost 7 bases, with 12 bases spanning the gap. This CDR3 comprises 12 residues. The germline V gene has CDR1 KGHSH and CDR2 LQKENI. CDR3 sequence reads: CASSSQRSGYTF. The CDR3 DNA reads TGTGCCAGCTCGTCCCAACGGTCTGGCTACACCTTC.

This clonotype was recorded many times. The chain has TRBV5-1 and TRBJ1-2; D is unclear. Looked up from germline, CDR1 is SGHRS and CDR2 is YFSETQ. The CDR3 runs to 14 residues. The V end was cut by 5 bases, the J end by 2 bases, with 13 bases between. The chain's CDR3 is CASRIDPRNYGYTF. As DNA, the CDR3 is TGCGCCAGCAGGATCGACCCGCGAAACTATGGCTACACCTTC.

This rearrangement joins TRBV20-1 to TRBJ1-5; D may be TRBD1 (6 bases). V was trimmed by 2 bases and J by 3 bases, leaving 20 bases between them. The CDR3 is 17 residues long. Germline V CDR1 and CDR2: DFQATT, SNEGSKA (reference sequence). CDR3 sequence: CSARSIKGEVFNQPQHF. The CDR3 DNA reads as TGCAGTGCTAGATCCATCAAGGGGGAGGTTTTCAATCAGCCCCAGCATTTT.

V is TRBV5-1 and J is TRBJ2-5; D ambiguous. Per germline, CDR1 SGHRS and CDR2 YFSETQ. Trimming cost V 5 bases and J 1 base, with 12 bases left between them. This CDR3 region has 14 residues. CDR3 DNA: TGCGCCAGCAGAATCCAAGCGTCCCAAGAGACCCAGTACTTC. It yields the protein CASRIQASQETQYF.

This clonotype was recorded a few times. The chain recombines TRBV10-3 with TRBJ2-2, with 12 bases aligning to TRBD2. Trimming at V came to 4 bases and at J to 3 bases, leaving 3 bases not matched to a gene. The CDR3 consists of 16 residues. Germline V gene sequence: CDR1 ENHRY, CDR2 SYGVKD. Written as DNA, the CDR3 is TGTGCCATCAGTGCTCGACTAGCGGGAGACACCGGGGAGCTGTTTTTT. It encodes CAISARLAGDTGELFF.

The chain uses TRBV20-1 and TRBJ1-5, with 8 positions matching TRBD1. Per the germline V gene, CDR1 is DFQATT and CDR2 is SNEGSKA (reference sequence). J lost 7 bases, V lost 7 bases, and 9 bases had no gene match. There are 13 residues in the CDR3. The DNA of the CDR3 is TGCAGTGTCCCAGGGGGCGATCGGCAGCCCCAGCATTTT. This sequence encodes CSVPGGDRQPQHF.

This clonotype was counted many times. CDR3 protein: CASSSPWTGPTGELFF. The CDR3 nucleotides read TGTGCCAGCAGTTCCCCTTGGACAGGGCCCACCGGGGAGCTGTTTTTT. The V call is TRBV6-2 or TRBV6-3, the J call TRBJ2-2; 8 bases align to TRBD1. V shed 4 bases, J shed 4 bases, and the junction held 8 bases outside the gene matches. The germline V gene encodes CDR1 MNHEY and CDR2 SVGEGT. This CDR3 region has 16 residues.

This clonotype was seen many times. The chain employs TRBV7-9 and TRBJ1-1, with D maybe TRBD1 (5 bases). CDR1 is SEHNR, CDR2 FQNEAQ, per germline (reference sequence). The CDR3 runs to 13 residues. Trimming pared 3 bases from V and 6 bases from J, leaving 11 bases between. The CDR3 loop reads CASSFRGFAEAFF. The CDR3 DNA sequence: TGTGCCAGCAGCTTTAGGGGATTCGCTGAAGCTTTCTTT.

The chain uses TRBV5-1 and TRBJ2-7, with D unresolved. Trimming cost V 4 bases and J 3 bases, with 11 bases left between them. This CDR3 is built from 13 residues. From germline, CDR1 is SGHRS and CDR2 YFSETQ. CDR3 residues: CASSRPGNYEQYF. The DNA of the CDR3 is TGCGCCAGCAGCAGGCCTGGTAACTACGAGCAGTACTTC.

The J gene is TRBJ1-1, the V gene TRBV11-1, with D maybe TRBD1 (6 bases). Trimming shortened V by 0 bases and J by 7 bases, and 12 bases separated the two germline ends. Germline V gives CDR1 SGHAT, CDR2 FQDESV (reference sequence). The CDR3 contains 14 residues. CDR3 DNA sequence: TGTGCCAGCAGCTTAGCCGGGGACACCGTTGAAGCTTTCTTT. This gives the protein CASSLAGDTVEAFF.

This clonotype turned up a few times. This rearrangement joins TRBV18 to TRBJ1-6; D is unresolved. Looked up from germline, CDR1 is KGHSH and CDR2 is LQKENI. The CDR3 extends over 15 amino acids. The V and J ends lost 3 bases and 5 bases respectively, with 11 bases between them. The CDR3 sequence: CASSPEGINNSPLHF. DNA for the CDR3: TGTGCCAGCTCACCGGAGGGAATCAATAATTCACCCCTCCACTTT.

This clonotype was recorded a few times. The gene calls are TRBV20-1 and TRBJ2-7, with D hard to call. Looked up from germline, CDR1 is DFQATT and CDR2 is SNEGSKA (reference sequence). The CDR3 consists of 13 residues. Trimming left V 4 bases short and J 5 bases short, with 15 bases between. CDR3 amino acids: CSATFRSRNEQYF. The CDR3 nucleotides read TGCAGTGCTACATTCAGATCCAGAAACGAGCAGTACTTC.

This chain connects TRBV6-6 to TRBJ2-3, with D maybe TRBD2 (6 bases). The V end was cut by 7 bases, the J end by 4 bases, with 12 bases between. Germline CDR1 MNHNY, CDR2 SVGAGI (reference sequence). This CDR3 comprises 13 residues. For the CDR3, the DNA is TGTGCCAGCACCCACGGGGAGGCAGATACGCAGTATTTT. Translated: CASTHGEADTQYF.

This clonotype was seen only a few times. V usage is TRBV10-3 and J usage is TRBJ1-5, with D possibly matching TRBD1 (6 bases). V was trimmed by 9 bases and J by 7 bases, leaving 13 bases between them. Germline V CDR1 and CDR2: ENHRY, SYGVKD. The CDR3 has 12 residues. This chain's CDR3 is CAIQGTGQPQHF. The CDR3 DNA sequence: TGTGCCATACAGGGAACGGGCCAGCCCCAGCATTTT.

This rearrangement joins TRBV15 to TRBJ1-1, with D tentatively TRBD1 (6 bases). V was cut by 1 base and J by 4 bases, with 10 bases left in between. Germline V gives CDR1 LNHNV, CDR2 YYDKDF (reference sequence). This CDR3 has 14 amino acids. In DNA form, the CDR3 reads TGTGCCACCAGCAGAGGAGGGGGGAGCACTGAAGCTTTCTTT. Amino acid sequence: CATSRGGGSTEAFF.

This clonotype was counted ten times or more. This chain uses TRBV7-9 with TRBJ2-5; TRBD2 might be the D (6 bases). The CDR3 is 13 amino acids. The V end was cut by 3 bases, the J end by 3 bases, with 8 bases between. Looked up from germline, CDR1 is SEHNR and CDR2 is FQNEAQ (reference sequence). CDR3 protein: CASSLGGKETQYF. In nucleotides, the CDR3 is TGTGCCAGCAGCTTGGGCGGGAAAGAGACCCAGTACTTC.

The V call is TRBV5-1, the J call TRBJ2-7; tentative D call: TRBD2 (5 bases). The V gene lost 2 bases and the J gene lost 3 bases, with 15 bases spanning the gap. Germline V gene lookup returns CDR1 SGHRS and CDR2 YFSETQ. The CDR3 is 15 amino acids. CDR3 protein: CASSLTRTGYYEQYF. CDR3 sequence (DNA): TGCGCCAGCAGCTTAACACGGACGGGGTACTACGAGCAGTACTTC.

This chain joins TRBV20-1 and TRBJ2-5; a weak D match, TRBD2 (6 bases). Trimming removed 6 bases from V and 5 bases from J, with 16 bases in between. The germline gives CDR1 DFQATT, CDR2 SNEGSKA (reference sequence). CDR3 length: 13 amino acids. CDR3 DNA: TGCAGTGCGGGGGGTGTCGCGCTTGAGACCCAGTACTTC. Its translation: CSAGGVALETQYF.